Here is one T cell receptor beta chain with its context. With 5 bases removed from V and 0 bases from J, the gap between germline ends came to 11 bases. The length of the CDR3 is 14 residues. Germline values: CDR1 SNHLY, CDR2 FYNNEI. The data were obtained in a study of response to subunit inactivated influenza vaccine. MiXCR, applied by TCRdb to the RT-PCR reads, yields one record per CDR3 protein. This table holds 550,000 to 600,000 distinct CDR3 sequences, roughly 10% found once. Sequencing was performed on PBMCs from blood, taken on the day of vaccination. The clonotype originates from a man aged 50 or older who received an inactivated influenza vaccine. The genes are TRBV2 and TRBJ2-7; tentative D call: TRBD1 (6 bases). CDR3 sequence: CASSSGTISYEQYF. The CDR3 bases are TGTGCCAGCAGTTCCGGGACAATCTCCTACGAGCAGTACTTC.